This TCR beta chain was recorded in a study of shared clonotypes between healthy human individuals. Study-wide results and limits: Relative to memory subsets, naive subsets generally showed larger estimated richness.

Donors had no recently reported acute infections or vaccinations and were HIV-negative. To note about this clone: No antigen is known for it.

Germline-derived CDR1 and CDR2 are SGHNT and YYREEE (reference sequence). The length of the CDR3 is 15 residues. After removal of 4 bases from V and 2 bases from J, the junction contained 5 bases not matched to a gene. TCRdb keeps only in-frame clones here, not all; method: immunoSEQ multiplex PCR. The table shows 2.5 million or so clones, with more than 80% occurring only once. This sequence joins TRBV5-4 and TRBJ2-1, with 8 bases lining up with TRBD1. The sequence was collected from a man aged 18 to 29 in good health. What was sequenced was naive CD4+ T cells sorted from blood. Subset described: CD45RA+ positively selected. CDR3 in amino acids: CASSTGQGTYNEQFF. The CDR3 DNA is TGTGCCAGCAGCACCGGACAGGGCACCTACAATGAGCAGTTCTTC.